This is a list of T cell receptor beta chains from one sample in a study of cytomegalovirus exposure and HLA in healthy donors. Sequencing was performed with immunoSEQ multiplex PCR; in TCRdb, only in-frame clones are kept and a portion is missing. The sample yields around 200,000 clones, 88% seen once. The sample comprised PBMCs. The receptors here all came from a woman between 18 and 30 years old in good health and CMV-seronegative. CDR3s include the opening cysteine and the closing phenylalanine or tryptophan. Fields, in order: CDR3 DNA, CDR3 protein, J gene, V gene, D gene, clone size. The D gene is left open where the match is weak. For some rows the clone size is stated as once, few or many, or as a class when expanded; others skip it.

TGTGCCAGCAGTTTATCCGGGGGGCTCCACACCGGGGAGCTGTTTTTT CASSLSGGLHTGELFF TRBJ2-2 TRBV27 . .
TGTGCCACCGGACGCGGGGTGGGGAGCTTTATCTACGAGCAGTACTTC CATGRGVGSFIYEQYF TRBJ2-7 TRBV15 . .
TGTGCCAGCAGCTTAAGTGTAACCGGGACAGGCCCCGAGCAGTACTTC CASSLSVTGTGPEQYF TRBJ2-7 TRBV7-9 TRBD1 once
TGTGCCAGCAGCCCCCAGCGGGAGAAGGATTTGGATGAGCAGTTCTTC CASSPQREKDLDEQFF TRBJ2-1 TRBV13 TRBD2 .
TGTGCCAGCAGTCCATTTGGAAACACCATATATTTT CASSPFGNTIYF TRBJ1-3 TRBV28 . .
TGTGCCAGCAGCATGCGAGCGGGAGTAGAAGATACGCAGTATTTT CASSMRAGVEDTQYF TRBJ2-3 TRBV9 TRBD2 .
TGTGCCAGCAGTTTATCGCAGGTAGAACTGGGGAACACCGGGGAGCTGTTTTTT CASSLSQVELGNTGELFF TRBJ2-2 TRBV27 . once
TGTGCCAGCAACTTAGGGGGAGCCTCCTACGAGCAGTACTTC CASNLGGASYEQYF TRBJ2-7 TRBV2 . .
TGTGCCAGCTCACCCCTGGACAGGGGGGACTATGGCTACACCTTC CASSPLDRGDYGYTF TRBJ1-2 TRBV18 TRBD1 .
TGTGCCAGTAGTCTAGCGGGAATCGGGGAGCTGTTTTTT CASSLAGIGELFF TRBJ2-2 TRBV19 TRBD2 .
TGTGCAAGTCGCTTAGCGGGAACCCGGGACAGGGGGCATGGTGAGCAGTTCTTC CASRLAGTRDRGHGEQFF TRBJ2-1 TRBV12-2 . .
TGTGCCAGCAGTGGGGGCAGGTGGGATGGCTACACCTTC CASSGGRWDGYTF TRBJ1-2 TRBV6-4 . few
TGTGCCAGCACCGCTAGATTGGTCCGTTCAGATACGCAGTATTTT CASTARLVRSDTQYF TRBJ2-3 TRBV28 . .
TGTGCCAGCAGTTCGCGGGGGGGCTCTGGAAACACCATATATTTT CASSSRGGSGNTIYF TRBJ1-3 TRBV28 . .
TGTGCCAGCATACCCTCACCAGGGCACACTGAAGCTTTCTTT CASIPSPGHTEAFF TRBJ1-1 TRBV27 . .
TGTGCCAGCAGCCGTGACTCCGGGACTAGCGGGAGTAGTGAGCAGTTCTTC CASSRDSGTSGSSEQFF TRBJ2-1 TRBV28 TRBD2 .
TGTGCCAGCTCACACGACAGGGCAAGTCAGCCCCAGCATTTT CASSHDRASQPQHF TRBJ1-5 TRBV18 TRBD1 .
TGTGCCAGCAGCGGGGGGTGGCGGGAGGGCCTAGCCTACGAGCAGTACTTC CASSGGWREGLAYEQYF TRBJ2-7 TRBV9 TRBD2 .
TGTGCCAGCAGCCCTCCCCAGGGGGCCTACGAGCAGTACTTC CASSPPQGAYEQYF TRBJ2-7 TRBV6-6 TRBD1 .